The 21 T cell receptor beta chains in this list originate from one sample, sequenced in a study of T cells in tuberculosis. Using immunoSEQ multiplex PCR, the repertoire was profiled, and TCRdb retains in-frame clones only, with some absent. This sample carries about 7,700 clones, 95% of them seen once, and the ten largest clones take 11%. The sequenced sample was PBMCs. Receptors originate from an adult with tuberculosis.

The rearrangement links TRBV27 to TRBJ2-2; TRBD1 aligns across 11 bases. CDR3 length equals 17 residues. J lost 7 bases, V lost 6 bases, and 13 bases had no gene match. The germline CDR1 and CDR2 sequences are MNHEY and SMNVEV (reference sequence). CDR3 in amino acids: CASSPLWDRGIHGELFF. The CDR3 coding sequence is TGTGCCAGCAGCCCTTTATGGGACAGGGGGATTCACGGGGAGCTGTTTTTT.

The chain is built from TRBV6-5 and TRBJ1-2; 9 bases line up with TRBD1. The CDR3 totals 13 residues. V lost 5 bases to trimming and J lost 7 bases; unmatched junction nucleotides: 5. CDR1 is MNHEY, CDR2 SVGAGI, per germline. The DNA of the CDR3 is TGTGCCAGCAGTAGGACAGGGGTTGGTGGCTACACCTTC. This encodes CASSRTGVGGYTF.

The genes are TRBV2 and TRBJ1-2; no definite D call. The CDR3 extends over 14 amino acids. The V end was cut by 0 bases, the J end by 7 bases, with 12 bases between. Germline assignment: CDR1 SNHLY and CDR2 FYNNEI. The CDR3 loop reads CASSEALLEVGYTF. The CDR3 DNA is TGTGCCAGCAGTGAAGCGCTTTTAGAAGTTGGCTACACCTTC.

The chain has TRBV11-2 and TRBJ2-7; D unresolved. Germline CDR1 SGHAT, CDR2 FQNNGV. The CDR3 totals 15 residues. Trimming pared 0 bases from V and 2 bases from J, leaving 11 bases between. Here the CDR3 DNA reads TGTGCCAGCAGCTTAGATCCGTACGGAGCCTACGAGCAGTACTTC. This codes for CASSLDPYGAYEQYF.

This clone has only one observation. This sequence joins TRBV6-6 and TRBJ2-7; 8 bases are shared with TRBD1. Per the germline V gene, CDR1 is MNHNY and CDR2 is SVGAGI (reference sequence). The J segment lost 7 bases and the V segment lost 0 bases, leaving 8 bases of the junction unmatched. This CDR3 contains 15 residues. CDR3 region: CASSYSQGVPEEQYF. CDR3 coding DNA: TGTGCCAGCAGTTACTCACAGGGGGTGCCGGAAGAGCAGTACTTC.

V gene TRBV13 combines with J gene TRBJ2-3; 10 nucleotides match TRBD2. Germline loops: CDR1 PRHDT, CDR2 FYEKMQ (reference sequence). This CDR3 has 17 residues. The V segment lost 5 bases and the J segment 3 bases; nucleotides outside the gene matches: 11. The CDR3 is CASSGSPGLAKTDTQYF. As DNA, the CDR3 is TGTGCCAGCAGCGGTTCTCCGGGACTAGCGAAAACAGATACGCAGTATTTT. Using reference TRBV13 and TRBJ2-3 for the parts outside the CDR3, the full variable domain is AAGVIQSPRHLIKEKRETATLKCYPIPRHDTVYWYQQGPGQDPQFLISFYEKMQSDKGSIPDRFSAQQFSDYHSELNMSSLELGDSALYFCASSGSPGLAKTDTQYFGPGTRLTVL.

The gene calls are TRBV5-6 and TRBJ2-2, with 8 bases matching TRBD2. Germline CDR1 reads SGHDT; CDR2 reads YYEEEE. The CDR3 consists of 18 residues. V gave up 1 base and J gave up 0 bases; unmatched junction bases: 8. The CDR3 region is CASSLYEREPTNTGELFF. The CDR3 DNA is TGTGCCAGCAGCTTGTACGAGCGGGAGCCGACGAACACCGGGGAGCTGTTTTTT.

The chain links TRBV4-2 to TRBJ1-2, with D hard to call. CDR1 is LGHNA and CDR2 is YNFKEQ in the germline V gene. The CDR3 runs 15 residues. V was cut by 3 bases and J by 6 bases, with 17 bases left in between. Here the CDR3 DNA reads TGTGCCAGCAGCCAGAGATCGATTGTTCCGCATGGCTACACCTTC. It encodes CASSQRSIVPHGYTF.

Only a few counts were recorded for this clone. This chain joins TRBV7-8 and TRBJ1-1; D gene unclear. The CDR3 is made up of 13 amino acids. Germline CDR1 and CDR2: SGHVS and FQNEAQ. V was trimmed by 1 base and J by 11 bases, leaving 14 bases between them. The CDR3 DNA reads TGTGCCAGCAGCTTAGATGGCGGTCGGAGGGCTTTCTTT. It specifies CASSLDGGRRAFF.

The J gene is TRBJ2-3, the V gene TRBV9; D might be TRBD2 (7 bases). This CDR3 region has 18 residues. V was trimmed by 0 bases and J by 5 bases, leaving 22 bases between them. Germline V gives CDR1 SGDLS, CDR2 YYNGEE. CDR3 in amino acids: CASSVESGGASGLDTQYF. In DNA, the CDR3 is TGTGCCAGCAGCGTAGAGTCTGGGGGGGCGTCAGGATTAGATACGCAGTATTTT.

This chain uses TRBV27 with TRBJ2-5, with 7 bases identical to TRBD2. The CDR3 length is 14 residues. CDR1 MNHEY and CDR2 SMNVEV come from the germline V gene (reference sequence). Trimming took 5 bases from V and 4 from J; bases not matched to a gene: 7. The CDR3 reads CASSTWEGRETQYF. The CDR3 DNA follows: TGTGCCAGCAGTACGTGGGAGGGCCGAGAGACCCAGTACTTC.

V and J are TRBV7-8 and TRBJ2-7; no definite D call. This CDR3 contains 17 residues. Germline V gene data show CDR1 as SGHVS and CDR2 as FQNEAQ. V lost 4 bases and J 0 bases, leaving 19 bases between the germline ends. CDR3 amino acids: CASSSSVRSEASYEQYF. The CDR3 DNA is TGTGCCAGCAGCTCATCCGTCCGGTCAGAGGCCTCCTACGAGCAGTACTTC. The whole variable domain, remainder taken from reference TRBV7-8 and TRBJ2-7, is GAGVSQSPRYKVAKRGQDVALRCDPISGHVSLFWYQQALGQGPEFLTYFQNEAQLDKSGLPSDRFFAERPEGSVSTLKIQRTQQEDSAVYLCASSSSVRSEASYEQYFGPGTRLTVT.

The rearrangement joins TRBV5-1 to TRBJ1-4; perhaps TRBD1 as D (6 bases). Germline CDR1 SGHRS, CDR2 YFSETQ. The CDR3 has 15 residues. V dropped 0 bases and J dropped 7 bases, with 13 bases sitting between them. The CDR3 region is CASSLAGTYIEKLFF. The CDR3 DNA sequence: TGCGCCAGCAGCTTGGCCGGGACATATATTGAAAAACTGTTTTTT.

The CDR3 reads CASSLADTGGRRGYTF. CDR3 coding DNA: TGTGCCAGCAGTTTAGCCGATACGGGAGGGCGGCGGGGCTACACCTTC. The V call is TRBV28, the J call TRBJ1-2; D is ambiguous. The CDR3 covers 16 residues. CDR1 is MDHEN and CDR2 is SYDVKM in the germline V gene. V was shortened by 2 bases and J by 8 bases, with 21 bases between the two germline ends.

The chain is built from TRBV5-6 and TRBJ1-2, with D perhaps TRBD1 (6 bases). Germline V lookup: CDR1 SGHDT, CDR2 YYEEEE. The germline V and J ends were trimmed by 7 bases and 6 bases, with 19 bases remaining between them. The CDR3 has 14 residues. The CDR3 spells CASRARGGNDGYTF. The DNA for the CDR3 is TGTGCCAGCCGGGCTCGGGGGGGCAACGATGGCTACACCTTC.

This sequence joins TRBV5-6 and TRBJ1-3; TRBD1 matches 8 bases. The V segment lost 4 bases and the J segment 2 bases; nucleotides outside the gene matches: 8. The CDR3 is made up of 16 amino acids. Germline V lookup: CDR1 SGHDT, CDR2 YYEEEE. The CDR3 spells CASSGPTGVAGNTIYF. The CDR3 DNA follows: TGTGCCAGCAGCGGGCCGACAGGGGTTGCTGGAAACACCATATATTTT.

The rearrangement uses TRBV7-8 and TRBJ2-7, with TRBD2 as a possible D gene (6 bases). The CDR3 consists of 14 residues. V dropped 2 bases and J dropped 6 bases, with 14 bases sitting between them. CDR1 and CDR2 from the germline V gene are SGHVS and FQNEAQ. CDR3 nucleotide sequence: TGTGCCAGCAGCTTAATGGCGGGGATTGGCGAGCAGTACTTC. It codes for CASSLMAGIGEQYF.

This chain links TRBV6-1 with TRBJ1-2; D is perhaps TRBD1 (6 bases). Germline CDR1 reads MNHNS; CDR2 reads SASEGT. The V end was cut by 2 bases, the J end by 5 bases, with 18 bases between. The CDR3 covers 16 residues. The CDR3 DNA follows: TGTGCCAGCAGTGAAAGGGAGGCGGGGGCCACATATGGCTACACCTTC. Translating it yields CASSEREAGATYGYTF.

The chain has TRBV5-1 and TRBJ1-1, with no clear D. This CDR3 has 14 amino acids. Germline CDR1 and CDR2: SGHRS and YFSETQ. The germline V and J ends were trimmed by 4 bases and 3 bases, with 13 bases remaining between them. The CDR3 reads CASSRRSGDTEAFF. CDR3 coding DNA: TGCGCCAGCAGCCGGAGGTCCGGGGACACTGAAGCTTTCTTT. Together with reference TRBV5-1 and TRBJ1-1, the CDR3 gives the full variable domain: KAGVTQTPRYLIKTRGQQVTLSCSPISGHRSVSWYQQTPGQGLQFLFEYFSETQRNKGNFPGRFSGRQFSNSRSEMNVSTLELGDSALYLCASSRRSGDTEAFFGQGTRLTVV.

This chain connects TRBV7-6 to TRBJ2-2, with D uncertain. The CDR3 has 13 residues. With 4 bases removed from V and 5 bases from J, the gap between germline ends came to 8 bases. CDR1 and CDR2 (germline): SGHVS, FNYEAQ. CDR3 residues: CASSSDKTGELFF. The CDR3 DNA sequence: TGTGCCAGCAGCTCCGACAAGACCGGGGAGCTGTTTTTT.

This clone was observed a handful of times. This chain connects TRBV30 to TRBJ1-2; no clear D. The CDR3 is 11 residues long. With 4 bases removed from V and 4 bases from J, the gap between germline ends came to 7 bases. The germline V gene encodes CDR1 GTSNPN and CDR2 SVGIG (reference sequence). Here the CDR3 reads CAWTWAYGYTF. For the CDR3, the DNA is TGTGCCTGGACCTGGGCCTATGGCTACACCTTC.